The 20 T cell receptor beta chains listed next were all sequenced from one sample in a study of blood T cell repertoires in COVID-19. TCRdb's table, derived via immunoSEQ multiplex PCR, lists solely in-frame clones and lacks some. This sample has some 150,000 clones; roughly 78% occur once, and the top ten carry around 1.7%. Sequenced sample: peripheral blood. The receptors derive from a man aged 80 or over with acute or convalescent COVID-19.

The chain combines TRBV5-4 with TRBJ2-5; 8 bases are shared with TRBD1. Losses at the gene ends were 4 bases for V and 4 bases for J; bases not matched to a gene: 6. CDR1 and CDR2 from the germline V gene are SGHNT and YYREEE (reference sequence). The CDR3 runs 14 residues. CDR3 coding DNA: TGTGCCAGCAGCGTACAGGGGGTAGGAGAGACCCAGTACTTC. It codes for CASSVQGVGETQYF.

CDR3 DNA sequence: TGTGCCACCAGTACAGGGGCCAATGAAAAACTGTTTTTT. The encoded protein is CATSTGANEKLFF. V usage is TRBV24-1 and J usage is TRBJ1-4, with 7 positions matching TRBD1. CDR3 length: 13 amino acids. Germline V gives CDR1 KGHDR, CDR2 SFDVKD. V trimming: 6 bases; J trimming: 5 bases; junction bases outside the gene matches: 2.

The rearrangement joins TRBV6-4 to TRBJ2-1; tentative D call: TRBD1 (6 bases). The germline V and J ends were trimmed by 5 bases and 5 bases, with 13 bases remaining between them. Germline CDR1 MRHNA, CDR2 SNTAGT. The CDR3 runs 14 residues. Written as DNA, the CDR3 is TGTGCCAGCAGTCAATCAGGACAGAACAATGAGCAGTTCTTC. The encoded protein is CASSQSGQNNEQFF.

The CDR3 is CASSPLNTPYF. The CDR3 nucleotides read TGTGCCAGCAGCCCCCTGAATACACCGTACTTC. This chain joins TRBV6-6 and TRBJ2-5; D not certain. V dropped 6 bases and J dropped 13 bases, with 15 bases sitting between them. Per germline, CDR1 MNHNY and CDR2 SVGAGI (reference sequence). CDR3 length: 11 amino acids.

J is TRBJ1-2 and V is TRBV9; a weak D match, TRBD1 (6 bases). This CDR3 contains 12 residues. V was trimmed by 7 bases and J by 3 bases, leaving 10 bases between them. The germline V gene encodes CDR1 SGDLS and CDR2 YYNGEE. As DNA, the CDR3 is TGTGCCAGCCACAGGGCGGACTATGGCTACACCTTC. Residues: CASHRADYGYTF.

This chain links TRBV10-1 with TRBJ2-1; D ambiguous. The germline V and J ends were trimmed by 3 bases and 7 bases, with 13 bases remaining between them. The germline V gene has CDR1 WNHNN and CDR2 SYGVQD (reference sequence). This CDR3 region has 14 residues. DNA for the CDR3: TGCGCCAGCAGTGACCTGTCAGGTCAGAATGAGCAGTTCTTC. Translation gives CASSDLSGQNEQFF.

The J gene is TRBJ1-1, the V gene TRBV2; D gene ambiguous. Trimming removed 7 bases from V and 1 base from J, with 10 bases in between. This CDR3 contains 13 residues. Germline V gene sequence: CDR1 SNHLY, CDR2 FYNNEI. CDR3 residues: CASKEVWNTEAFF. The DNA of the CDR3 is TGTGCCAGCAAAGAGGTCTGGAACACTGAAGCTTTCTTT.

This clone is a singleton in its sample. The chain couples TRBV30 to TRBJ1-2; no reliable D call. Per germline, CDR1 GTSNPN and CDR2 SVGIG (reference sequence). This CDR3 comprises 13 residues. Trimming pared 0 bases from V and 8 bases from J, leaving 13 bases between. CDR3 protein: CAWSVRYTLGYTF. The CDR3 DNA follows: TGTGCCTGGAGTGTCAGGTATACGTTGGGCTACACCTTC. The entire variable domain, with the rest obtained from reference TRBV30 and TRBJ1-2, is as follows: SQTIHQWPATLVQPVGSPLSLECTVEGTSNPNLYWYRQAAGRGLQLLFYSVGIGQISSEVPQNLSASRPQDRQFILSSKKLLLSDSGFYLCAWSVRYTLGYTFGSGTRLTVV.

The V and J genes are TRBV11-3 and TRBJ2-7, with 7 bases lining up with TRBD1. Germline trimming cut 5 bases from V and 3 bases from J; bases unmatched to any gene: 4. The length of the CDR3 is 13 residues. Germline V gives CDR1 SGHNT, CDR2 YENEEA. The CDR3 sequence is CASSVRDSYEQYF. CDR3 DNA sequence: TGTGCCAGCAGCGTTCGGGACAGCTACGAGCAGTACTTC.

This clone was seen a handful of times. The chain combines TRBV7-8 with TRBJ1-1, with 9 nucleotides matching TRBD1. The CDR3 is made up of 16 amino acids. Per germline, CDR1 SGHVS and CDR2 FQNEAQ. The J segment lost 5 bases and the V segment lost 5 bases, leaving 12 bases of the junction unmatched. In DNA, the CDR3 is TGTGCCAGCAGCCGGACAGGGGCTACCTTCCGTACTGAAGCTTTCTTT. Amino acids: CASSRTGATFRTEAFF.

This chain uses TRBV2 with TRBJ2-3, with a tentative D call TRBD2 (6 bases). The V gene's germline CDR1 is SNHLY and CDR2 FYNNEI. Trimming left V 8 bases short and J 4 bases short, with 19 bases between. CDR3 length: 15 amino acids. The CDR3 DNA sequence: TGTGCCAGCTCCTCAACGGGAGATAGGGCAGATACGCAGTATTTT. It codes for CASSSTGDRADTQYF.

The chain couples TRBV29-1 to TRBJ2-1, with 8 nucleotides matching TRBD1. Germline V gene data show CDR1 as SQVTM and CDR2 as ANQGSEA. Losses at the gene ends were 1 base for V and 3 bases for J; bases not matched to a gene: 5. The CDR3 runs 15 residues. This CDR3 is CSVEGQGALYNEQFF. For the CDR3, the DNA is TGCAGCGTTGAAGGCCAGGGGGCTCTCTACAATGAGCAGTTCTTC.

The V and J genes are TRBV7-3 and TRBJ1-1, with unresolved D. CDR3 length: 16 amino acids. The V gene lost 2 bases and the J gene lost 0 bases, with 13 bases spanning the gap. Germline V gives CDR1 SGHTA, CDR2 FQGTGA. CDR3 in amino acids: CASSLGWGGLNTEAFF. CDR3 nucleotide sequence: TGTGCCAGCAGCTTAGGGTGGGGAGGATTGAACACTGAAGCTTTCTTT.

V usage is TRBV7-3 and J usage is TRBJ2-2; D gene unclear. V was clipped by 6 bases and J by 5 bases, with 7 bases between them. CDR1 and CDR2 from the germline V gene are SGHTA and FQGTGA. This CDR3 contains 12 residues. CDR3 protein: CASSLATGELFF. Here the CDR3 DNA reads TGTGCCAGCAGTTTGGCTACCGGGGAGCTGTTTTTT.

V gene TRBV28 combines with J gene TRBJ2-2; TRBD1 matches at 7 bases. Looked up from germline, CDR1 is MDHEN and CDR2 is SYDVKM. The length of the CDR3 is 16 residues. The V gene end was trimmed by 5 bases and the J gene end by 6 bases; junction bases not matched to a gene: 12. The CDR3 reads CASSLAGGNYPGELFF. The CDR3 DNA is TGTGCCAGCAGTCTGGCAGGGGGAAACTATCCCGGGGAGCTGTTTTTT. Variable domain in full (rest from reference TRBV28 and TRBJ2-2): DVKVTQSSRYLVKRTGEKVFLECVQDMDHENMFWYRQDPGLGLRLIYFSYDVKMKEKGDIPEGYSVSREKKERFSLILESASTNQTSMYLCASSLAGGNYPGELFFGEGSRLTVL.

This clone was found a few times. V gene TRBV5-1 combines with J gene TRBJ1-2; 9 bases line up with TRBD1. The germline V gene encodes CDR1 SGHRS and CDR2 YFSETQ. The CDR3 loop spans 14 amino acids. Trimming took 5 bases from V and 5 from J; bases not matched to a gene: 7. The CDR3 bases are TGCGCCAGCAGGCGCACACAGGGGGCTTATGGCTACACCTTC. Protein: CASRRTQGAYGYTF. Drawing the rest from reference TRBV5-1 and TRBJ1-2, the complete variable domain is KAGVTQTPRYLIKTRGQQVTLSCSPISGHRSVSWYQQTPGQGLQFLFEYFSETQRNKGNFPGRFSGRQFSNSRSEMNVSTLELGDSALYLCASRRTQGAYGYTFGSGTRLTVV.

The gene calls are TRBV29-1 and TRBJ1-2; D not certain. CDR1 and CDR2 from the germline V gene are SQVTM and ANQGSEA. V lost 3 bases and J lost 4, with 9 bases in between. The CDR3 is 12 amino acids. The CDR3 DNA reads TGCAGCGTTGACGAGGGCCCCTATGGCTACACCTTC. It is translated as CSVDEGPYGYTF. The full variable domain, its missing parts supplied by reference TRBV29-1 and TRBJ1-2, is SAVISQKPSRDICQRGTSLTIQCQVDSQVTMMFWYRQQPGQSLTLIATANQGSEATYESGFVIDKFPISRPNLTFSTLTVSNMSPEDSSIYLCSVDEGPYGYTFGSGTRLTVV.

This chain joins TRBV28 and TRBJ2-4; 8 bases match TRBD1. The length of the CDR3 is 16 residues. J lost 0 bases, V lost 5 bases, and 6 bases had no gene match. Germline lookup yields CDR1 MDHEN and CDR2 SYDVKM. The CDR3 DNA is TGTGCCAGCAGTCCCCCGGGACAGGTAGCCAAAAACATTCAGTACTTC. This gives the protein CASSPPGQVAKNIQYF.

V gene TRBV18 combines with J gene TRBJ2-7; 8 positions agree with TRBD1. This CDR3 region has 15 residues. Germline V CDR1 and CDR2: KGHSH, LQKENI. The V and J ends lost 6 bases and 1 base, in that order; junction bases with no gene match: 8. CDR3 loop: CASSPGGALSYEQYF. In DNA form, the CDR3 reads TGTGCCAGCTCCCCAGGGGGCGCCCTATCCTACGAGCAGTACTTC.

The chain employs TRBV12-3 or TRBV12-4 and TRBJ1-2, with 7 bases identical to TRBD1. With V trimmed by 8 bases and J by 5 bases, 8 bases remained unmatched. The CDR3 is made up of 13 amino acids. The CDR3 protein is CASGGQPIYGYTF. CDR3 in DNA: TGTGCCAGCGGGGGACAGCCCATTTATGGCTACACCTTC.